Included here is one T cell receptor beta chain sequence, with context. Antigen specificity is unknown. No fewer than 5 micrograms of total RNA were isolated from every sample. Germline CDR1 and CDR2: MDHEN and SYDVKM. CDR3 size: 14 residues. V dropped 8 bases and J dropped 5 bases, with 18 bases sitting between them. Combining a sample-barcoded 5' primer with a J-beta primer mix, a second PCR ran for roughly 7 to 12 cycles. TCRdb reanalysed the 5' RACE reads using MiXCR and keeps one entry per CDR3 protein. The table includes roughly 2 million distinct CDR3 sequences, about 50% detected once. This entry belongs to a study of blood T cells in healthy people across ages. Findings and caveats of the study: Both higher diversity and more naive CD4+ cells marked long-lived donors when set against aged donors. Researchers said unsorted PBMCs prevented a conclusive naive versus antigen-experienced comparison.

This clonotype was sampled from a middle-aged woman in good health. Sequenced sample: blood. The rearrangement links TRBV28 to TRBJ2-5, with D perhaps assigned TRBD1 or TRBD2 (5 bases each). CDR3 sequence reads: CASRPRGLVETQYF. CDR3 bases: TGTGCCAGCCGACCGAGGGGTTTGGTGGAGACCCAGTACTTC.